A single sample is the source of the 14 T cell receptor beta chains below, sequenced in a study of shared clonotypes between healthy human individuals. Profiled with immunoSEQ multiplex PCR; TCRdb holds only in-frame clones, not every one. This table has a few hundred thousand clones, roughly 84% appearing once. Sequences were obtained from memory CD8+ T cells sorted from blood. The subset here: CD45RO+ cells pooled with CCR7-negative TemRA cells. The origin of the receptors is a man younger than 35 in good health.

The chain joins TRBV2 to TRBJ1-1, with D tentatively TRBD1 (6 bases). The CDR3 covers 16 residues. The germline V gene encodes CDR1 SNHLY and CDR2 FYNNEI. Trimming removed 6 bases from V and 0 bases from J, with 17 bases in between. The CDR3 region has the DNA TGTGCCAGCAGCCCCAATTACAGGGAAATGAACACTGAAGCTTTCTTT. Translation: CASSPNYREMNTEAFF.

The rearrangement links TRBV5-6 to TRBJ2-7, with D perhaps being TRBD1 or TRBD2 (5 bases each). CDR1 is SGHDT and CDR2 is YYEEEE in the germline V gene. V was clipped by 3 bases and J by 0 bases, with 16 bases between them. CDR3 length: 16 amino acids. For the CDR3, the DNA is TGTGCCAGCAGCTCATTTCGGGACCACTTCTCCTACGAGCAGTACTTC. This codes for CASSSFRDHFSYEQYF.

V usage is TRBV7-9 and J usage is TRBJ2-3; no clear D. Germline V gives CDR1 SEHNR, CDR2 FQNEAQ (reference sequence). Trimming left V 1 base short and J 0 bases short, with 5 bases between. The CDR3 loop spans 14 amino acids. This CDR3 reads CASSLVASTDTQYF. The CDR3 region has the DNA TGTGCCAGCAGCTTAGTAGCTAGCACAGATACGCAGTATTTT. The complete variable domain, with remaining parts taken from reference TRBV7-9 and TRBJ2-3, reads DTGVSQNPRHKITKRGQNVTFRCDPISEHNRLYWYRQTLGQGPEFLTYFQNEAQLEKSRLLSDRFSAERPKGSFSTLEIQRTEQGDSAMYLCASSLVASTDTQYFGPGTRLTVL.

Remarks on this clone: Other DNA variants within this sample encode the same CDR3. This chain links TRBV9 with TRBJ1-1; the D gene is possibly TRBD1 (5 bases). The CDR3 has 13 residues. CDR1 is SGDLS, CDR2 YYNGEE, per germline. The V end was cut by 4 bases, the J end by 4 bases, with 11 bases between. CDR3 DNA: TGTGCCAGCAGCCTCGGGGGAGGCACTGAAGCTTTCTTT. Translating it yields CASSLGGGTEAFF.

The V call is TRBV6-5, the J call TRBJ2-5, with TRBD2 matching over 8 bases. V lost 6 bases and J lost 5; bases outside the gene matches: 5. Germline V gene sequence: CDR1 MNHEY, CDR2 SVGAGI. The CDR3 contains 13 residues. The CDR3 bases are TGTGCCAGCAGAGGTAGCGGGGTGGAGACCCAGTACTTC. This codes for CASRGSGVETQYF.

This clone was recorded many times. V gene TRBV2 combines with J gene TRBJ2-1, with D perhaps TRBD2 (6 bases). Germline lookup yields CDR1 SNHLY and CDR2 FYNNEI. V was trimmed by 5 bases and J by 7 bases, leaving 15 bases between them. The CDR3 runs 14 residues. CDR3 region: CASSSRLVKNEQFF. CDR3 sequence (DNA): TGTGCCAGCAGTTCTCGACTAGTAAAGAATGAGCAGTTCTTC. Complete variable domain (other parts from reference TRBV2 and TRBJ2-1): EPEVTQTPSHQVTQMGQEVILRCVPISNHLYFYWYRQILGQKVEFLVSFYNNEISEKSEIFDDQFSVERPDGSNFTLKIRSTKLEDSAMYFCASSSRLVKNEQFFGPGTRLTVL.

V and J are TRBV27 and TRBJ2-7; TRBD2 matches 8 bases. Germline V gene sequence: CDR1 MNHEY, CDR2 SMNVEV (reference sequence). V gave up 6 bases and J gave up 3 bases; unmatched junction bases: 13. This CDR3 spans 16 amino acids. In DNA form, the CDR3 reads TGTGCCAGCAGAGCTAGCGGGTCCAACCTGTACTACGAGCAGTACTTC. This encodes CASRASGSNLYYEQYF.

This clone has just a few counts. The chain is built from TRBV2 and TRBJ2-5, with 8 bases matching TRBD2. The CDR3 spans 14 residues. After removal of 6 bases from V and 3 bases from J, the junction contained 6 bases not matched to a gene. CDR1 and CDR2 (germline): SNHLY, FYNNEI. CDR3 loop: CASRAGTSEETQYF. The CDR3, as DNA: TGTGCCAGCAGGGCCGGGACTAGTGAAGAGACCCAGTACTTC.

The rearrangement links TRBV29-1 to TRBJ1-1; no definite D call. The CDR3 runs 12 residues. Germline V gene sequence: CDR1 SQVTM, CDR2 ANQGSEA. V was pared by 0 bases and J by 6 bases, with 8 bases between. CDR3 DNA sequence: TGCAGCGTTGAAGAGGCGGAGCCTGAAGCTTTCTTT. Translation: CSVEEAEPEAFF.

The chain uses TRBV7-2 and TRBJ2-3; 7 nucleotides match TRBD1. Germline V gene data show CDR1 as SGHTA and CDR2 as FQGNSA. This CDR3 is 15 amino acids long. The junction had 7 bases not matched to a gene; V was cut back by 4 bases and J by 3 bases. CDR3 sequence: CASSSTTGKTDTQYF. The CDR3 bases are TGTGCCAGCAGCTCCACGACAGGGAAGACAGATACGCAGTATTTT.

The chain carries TRBV4-1 and TRBJ2-7, with 10 nucleotides matching TRBD2. The germline V gene has CDR1 MGHRA and CDR2 YSYEKL. Losses at the gene ends were 1 base for V and 0 bases for J; bases not matched to a gene: 9. This CDR3 contains 18 residues. The CDR3 nucleotides read TGCGCCAGCAGCCAAGGTTACGGACTAGCGGAGACCTCCTACGAGCAGTACTTC. This gives the protein CASSQGYGLAETSYEQYF.

The chain joins TRBV28 to TRBJ2-3; no definite D call. Germline lookup yields CDR1 MDHEN and CDR2 SYDVKM. V was shortened by 2 bases and J by 0 bases, with 9 bases between the two germline ends. The CDR3 spans 15 residues. The DNA for the CDR3 is TGTGCCAGCAGTTTAGGCATCTCTAGCACAGATACGCAGTATTTT. As protein: CASSLGISSTDTQYF.

This rearrangement joins TRBV6-6 to TRBJ1-2; possibly TRBD1 for D (5 bases). CDR3 length: 13 amino acids. Germline V gene lookup returns CDR1 MNHNY and CDR2 SVGAGI (reference sequence). V lost 10 bases, J lost 0 bases, and 12 bases lay in between. Here the CDR3 DNA reads TGTGCCATCTCGACAGACTCTAACTATGGCTACACCTTC. Encoded protein: CAISTDSNYGYTF.

This chain joins TRBV10-3 and TRBJ1-4; TRBD1 aligns across 7 bases. J lost 7 bases, V lost 3 bases, and 14 bases had no gene match. The CDR3 is 17 residues long. Looked up from germline, CDR1 is ENHRY and CDR2 is SYGVKD. This chain's CDR3 is CAISDPSPTGAGEKLFF. In DNA, the CDR3 is TGTGCCATCAGTGATCCTTCTCCAACAGGGGCCGGTGAAAAACTGTTTTTT.